This paragraph covers one T cell receptor beta chain sequence. This CDR3 comprises 13 residues. Losses at the gene ends were 7 bases for V and 4 bases for J; bases not matched to a gene: 5. The sample originates from a study of blood T cell repertoires in COVID-19. Study context: Acute-phase and convalescent COVID-19 samples originated in the United States, Italy and Spain.

Clones were read by immunoSEQ multiplex PCR, and TCRdb kept only the in-frame ones, dropping some. The repertoire consists of 360,000 or so clones, with less than 90% occurring once and the leading ten covering about 4.9%. The study assigned cohorts using participant-reported clinical history. Sequenced: PBMCs or T cells enriched from blood (not recorded which). The receptor comes from a woman in her 50s who had recovered from COVID-19. V gene TRBV12-3 or TRBV12-4 combines with J gene TRBJ2-3; TRBD2 matches 7 bases. The CDR3 DNA reads as TGTGCCAGCATGGCGGGAGATGCAGATACGCAGTATTTT. Translation: CASMAGDADTQYF.